This T cell receptor beta chain was recorded in a study of CD8+ T cells in alopecia areata. Trimming took 5 bases from V and 6 from J; bases not matched to a gene: 4. This CDR3 has 11 amino acids. CDR1 and CDR2 (germline): DFQATT, SNEGSKA (reference sequence). Extraction and reverse transcription of RNA yielded cDNA as the sequencing template. The repertoire was sequenced with immunoSEQ multiplex PCR; TCRdb's copy has only in-frame clones and lacks some. This table has 150,000 to 200,000 clones, roughly 60% appearing once. Treatment reported: oral pan-JAK inhibitor, 5-10 mg twice daily. The rearrangement uses TRBV20-1 and TRBJ2-7; 7 positions match TRBD1. This sample comprised CD4+ T cells sorted from blood, obtained at week 24, from a patient treated with tofacitinib. The clonotype comes from a human donor with alopecia areata. The CDR3 bases are TGCAGTGCTTCCGACAGGGTCGAGCAGTACTTC. Residues: CSASDRVEQYF.